This T cell receptor (beta chain) was sequenced during a study of T cells in Graves' hyperthyroidism and ophthalmopathy. There were TCR beta CDR3 regions amplified from RNA transcripts. The TCR CDR3 was amplified in a first-round RT-PCR using the HTBI primer set. In TCRdb, the multiplex PCR reads were re-called with MiXCR into one record per CDR3 protein. The sample includes hundreds of thousands of distinct CDR3 sequences, over 10% of them seen just once. Looked up from germline, CDR1 is MNHGY and CDR2 is SVAAGI. Trimming cost V 4 bases and J 8 bases; bases outside gene matches: 9. This CDR3 comprises 14 residues.

The specimen was blood. This sequence joins TRBV6-9 and TRBJ1-2, with 8 nucleotides matching TRBD1. The origin of this receptor is a woman between 18 and 29 years old with Graves' hyperthyroidism. CDR3 in amino acids: CASSLTGDSDGYTF. As DNA, the CDR3 is TGTGCCAGCAGTTTGACAGGGGATTCGGACGGCTACACCTTC.